This is a list of T cell receptor beta chains from one sample in a study of identical twins. Each CDR3 protein gets one entry after TCRdb re-called the 5' RACE reads with MiXCR. Among about 890,000 distinct CDR3 sequences listed, around an eighth were seen once. Another study also made use of these data, one on yellow fever vaccine responses in identical twins.

The sample consisted of PBMCs. These receptors all stem from a woman under 30 in good health. The CDR3 runs from the conserved cysteine through the conserved F or W. D genes are given only for firm matches. Clone size appears in some rows only: once, few, many, or a class for an expanded clone.

j_call | d_call | clone_size | v_call | cdr3_length | cdr3_aa | cdr3_nt
TRBJ2-5 | NA | NA | TRBV27 | 14 | CASSLYGIQETQYF | TGTGCCAGCAGTTTGTATGGGATACAAGAGACCCAGTACTTC
TRBJ2-2 | NA | many | TRBV5-1 | 16 | CASSFQSQRRVGELFF | TGCGCCAGCAGCTTTCAATCCCAACGTCGGGTCGGGGAGCTGTTTTTT
TRBJ2-7 | TRBD1 | NA | TRBV25-1 | 17 | CASSESPGTGAHYEQYF | TGTGCCAGCAGTGAATCTCCCGGGACAGGGGCCCACTACGAGCAGTACTTC
TRBJ2-1 | TRBD1 | few | TRBV3-1 | 17 | CASSHRQGANSYNEQFF | TGTGCCAGCAGCCACCGACAGGGGGCGAACTCCTACAATGAGCAGTTCTTC
TRBJ2-5 | NA | few | TRBV7-2 | 13 | CASSFRIVETQYF | TGTGCCAGCAGCTTCAGAATAGTTGAGACCCAGTACTTC
TRBJ2-3 | TRBD2 | few | TRBV3-1 | 17 | CASSQRGLAGDTDTQYF | TGTGCCAGCAGCCAAAGAGGCCTAGCGGGGGACACAGATACGCAGTATTTT
TRBJ1-5 | NA | NA | TRBV6-1 | 17 | CASSEGWWQGGNQPQHF | TGTGCCAGCAGTGAAGGGTGGTGGCAGGGTGGCAATCAGCCCCAGCATTTT
TRBJ2-3 | TRBD2 | NA | TRBV12-3/TRBV12-4 | 19 | CASSLFWGTSGGATDTQYF | TGTGCCAGCAGTTTATTTTGGGGGACTAGCGGGGGGGCGACAGATACGCAGTATTTT
TRBJ1-5 | NA | few | TRBV5-5 | 16 | CASSLVEGNSNQPQHF | TGTGCCAGCAGCTTGGTGGAGGGAAATAGCAATCAGCCCCAGCATTTT
TRBJ1-1 | NA | NA | TRBV9 | 13 | CASSVGGVSEAFF | TGTGCCAGCAGCGTAGGGGGGGTGAGTGAAGCTTTCTTT
TRBJ2-1 | TRBD2 | NA | TRBV11-2 | 20 | CASSPRLAGGRKSSYNEQFF | TGTGCCAGCAGCCCCCGACTAGCGGGGGGCCGTAAGAGCTCCTACAATGAGCAGTTCTTC
TRBJ2-2 | NA | few | TRBV20-1 | 13 | CSARSLGAGELFF | TGCAGTGCTAGATCACTAGGAGCCGGGGAGCTGTTTTTT
TRBJ2-6 | NA | few | TRBV5-1 | 16 | CASSLDGGPGANVLTF | TGCGCCAGCAGCCTGGATGGGGGCCCTGGGGCCAACGTCCTGACTTTC
TRBJ2-1 | NA | few | TRBV7-9 | 14 | CASSPRDSPNEQFF | TGTGCCAGCAGCCCCCGGGACTCCCCCAATGAGCAGTTCTTC
TRBJ1-5 | NA | NA | TRBV27 | 14 | CASSLLATNQPQHF | TGTGCCAGCAGTTTACTGGCTACCAATCAGCCCCAGCATTTT
TRBJ1-5 | NA | few | TRBV20-1 | 14 | CSARQGMGNQPQHF | TGCAGTGCTAGACAGGGCATGGGCAATCAGCCCCAGCATTTT
TRBJ1-6 | TRBD1 | NA | TRBV6-1 | 15 | CASSGRTGAASPLHF | TGTGCCAGCAGTGGCCGGACAGGGGCGGCTTCACCCCTCCACTTT
TRBJ1-2 | TRBD1 | NA | TRBV6-1 | 14 | CASLRDRGSYGYTF | TGTGCCAGCCTCCGGGACAGGGGGAGCTATGGCTACACCTTC
TRBJ2-3 | NA | NA | TRBV24-1 | 15 | CATSRSGLHTDTQYF | TGTGCCACCTCTCGATCGGGCCTCCACACAGATACGCAGTATTTT
TRBJ1-2 | NA | few | TRBV5-1 | 14 | CASSLELGWYGYTF | TGCGCCAGCAGCTTGGAACTCGGGTGGTATGGCTACACCTTC
TRBJ1-1 | TRBD1 | NA | TRBV18 | 15 | CASSPWDRPNTEAFF | TGTGCCAGCTCACCCTGGGACAGGCCCAACACTGAAGCTTTCTTT
TRBJ1-4 | TRBD1 | NA | TRBV12-3/TRBV12-4 | 14 | CASRTDRGRKKLFF | TGTGCCAGCAGGACCGACAGGGGGCGGAAAAAACTGTTTTTT
TRBJ2-3 | TRBD2 | NA | TRBV20-1 | 17 | CSAPTSGRIGGTDTQYF | TGCAGTGCGCCGACTAGCGGGAGGATTGGGGGCACAGATACGCAGTATTTT
TRBJ2-2 | TRBD1 | NA | TRBV20-1 | 16 | CSASTGQGANTGELFF | TGCAGTGCGAGCACCGGACAGGGGGCGAACACCGGGGAGCTGTTTTTT
TRBJ2-1 | TRBD2 | many | TRBV20-1 | 15 | CSARDSGGGYNEQFF | TGCAGTGCTAGAGATTCTGGCGGGGGGTACAATGAGCAGTTCTTC
TRBJ2-1 | TRBD1 | many | TRBV20-1 | 12 | CSAPRTGDEQFF | TGCAGTGCTCCCCGGACAGGAGATGAGCAGTTCTTC
TRBJ2-1 | TRBD2 | many | TRBV5-6 | 18 | CASSLNLIPGLADNEQFF | TGTGCCAGCAGCTTAAACTTAATCCCGGGACTAGCGGATAATGAGCAGTTCTTC
TRBJ2-7 | NA | NA | TRBV25-1 | 10 | CASSEGEQYF | TGTGCCAGCAGTGAAGGCGAGCAGTACTTC
TRBJ2-3 | TRBD2 | NA | TRBV20-1 | 14 | CSVRAGGFVDTQYF | TGCAGTGTTCGAGCGGGGGGCTTCGTAGATACGCAGTATTTT
TRBJ2-5 | NA | few | TRBV10-3 | 13 | CAISEGRDQTQYF | TGTGCCATCAGTGAGGGGCGGGATCAAACCCAGTACTTC
TRBJ2-2 | NA | NA | TRBV12-3/TRBV12-4 | 15 | CASSATGINTGELFF | TGTGCCAGCAGCGCGACAGGAATAAACACCGGGGAGCTGTTTTTT
TRBJ1-1 | NA | few | TRBV6-5 | 13 | CASSYAKGTEAFF | TGTGCCAGCAGTTACGCCAAAGGCACTGAAGCTTTCTTT
TRBJ2-5 | TRBD1 | many | TRBV18 | 14 | CASSQGQGFETQYF | TGTGCCAGCTCCCAAGGACAGGGGTTTGAGACCCAGTACTTC
TRBJ1-5 | TRBD1 | NA | TRBV20-1 | 14 | CSARIGTANQPQHF | TGCAGTGCTAGAATCGGGACAGCCAATCAGCCCCAGCATTTT
TRBJ2-2 | NA | few | TRBV20-1 | 13 | CSAKGRRPGELFF | TGCAGTGCTAAGGGGAGGAGGCCCGGGGAGCTGTTTTTT
TRBJ1-3 | NA | few | TRBV20-1 | 13 | CSALSYAGNTIYF | TGCAGTGCTCTATCCTACGCTGGAAACACCATATATTTT
TRBJ1-6 | NA | NA | TRBV2 | 14 | CASNRDGINSPLHF | TGTGCCAGCAATCGGGATGGGATTAATTCACCCCTCCACTTT
TRBJ1-5 | NA | many | TRBV5-5 | 14 | CASSWSQNNQPQHF | TGTGCCAGCAGCTGGTCTCAGAACAATCAGCCCCAGCATTTT